This passage covers 6 T cell receptor beta chains from one sample sequenced in a study of blood T cell repertoires in COVID-19. Data came from immunoSEQ multiplex PCR; TCRdb stores just in-frame clones and leaves some out. The sample includes about 290,000 clones, around 89% of them seen just once. The sequencing input was peripheral blood. All receptors come from a man aged 35 to 55 with acute or convalescent COVID-19.

V usage is TRBV15 and J usage is TRBJ1-3; D unresolved. Germline V CDR1 and CDR2: LNHNV, YYDKDF (reference sequence). V was cut by 3 bases and J by 4 bases, with 10 bases left in between. This CDR3 contains 14 residues. CDR3 bases: TGTGCCACCAGCAGGGGCAGGCGAGGAAACACCATATATTTT. Translating it yields CATSRGRRGNTIYF. The full variable domain, with the rest looked up from reference TRBV15 and TRBJ1-3, is DAMVIQNPRYQVTQFGKPVTLSCSQTLNHNVMYWYQQKSSQAPKLLFHYYDKDFNNEADTPDNFQSRRPNTSFCFLDIRSPGLGDTAMYLCATSRGRRGNTIYFGEGSWLTVV.

This clone was seen only once. The gene calls are TRBV5-1 and TRBJ2-7; TRBD1 matches 10 bases. Germline CDR1 and CDR2: SGHRS and YFSETQ. The CDR3 has 14 amino acids. After removal of 7 bases from V and 3 bases from J, the junction contained 7 bases not matched to a gene. CDR3 protein: CASRGQGKSYEQYF. CDR3 DNA: TGCGCCAGCCGGGGACAGGGGAAAAGCTACGAGCAGTACTTC.

This chain joins TRBV10-3 and TRBJ1-1; maybe TRBD1 (6 bases). The V gene lost 6 bases and the J gene lost 1 base, with 6 bases spanning the gap. The germline V gene encodes CDR1 ENHRY and CDR2 SYGVKD. The CDR3 is made up of 12 amino acids. The CDR3 reads CAIRQGNTEAFF. In nucleotides, the CDR3 is TGTGCCATCAGACAGGGGAACACTGAAGCTTTCTTT.

The chain uses TRBV5-1 and TRBJ1-4; D call uncertain. V lost 4 bases, J lost 8 bases, and 15 bases lay in between. The CDR3 contains 14 residues. Germline loops: CDR1 SGHRS, CDR2 YFSETQ. CDR3: CASSDGEAGEKLFF. CDR3 DNA sequence: TGCGCCAGCAGCGACGGAGAGGCGGGAGAAAAACTGTTTTTT.

The chain couples TRBV6-1 to TRBJ1-5; TRBD1 aligns across 10 bases. V trimming: 3 bases; J trimming: 6 bases; junction bases outside the gene matches: 2. CDR1 and CDR2 from the germline V gene are MNHNS and SASEGT. This CDR3 contains 14 residues. CDR3 sequence reads: CASSDRTGGQPQHF. CDR3 coding DNA: TGTGCCAGCAGTGACAGGACAGGGGGTCAGCCCCAGCATTTT.

CDR3 residues: CASSLAPGGYTF. The CDR3 DNA sequence: TGTGCCAGCAGTTTAGCCCCGGGTGGCTACACCTTC. This sequence joins TRBV12-3 or TRBV12-4 and TRBJ1-2; no reliable D call. V dropped 0 bases and J dropped 7 bases, with 6 bases sitting between them. This CDR3 region has 12 residues.